These 29 T cell receptor beta chains share one sample of origin, sequenced in a study of blood T cell repertoires in COVID-19. The repertoire was sequenced with immunoSEQ multiplex PCR; TCRdb's copy has only in-frame clones and lacks some. The sample includes around 100,000 clones, approximately 90% of them seen just once. The sample comprised peripheral blood. The origin of the receptors is a human donor with active COVID-19. The donor label of this sample is uncertain.

The rearrangement links TRBV6-5 to TRBJ1-1; D is possibly TRBD1 (5 bases). CDR1 MNHEY and CDR2 SVGAGI come from the germline V gene. V was shortened by 0 bases and J by 1 base, with 9 bases between the two germline ends. This CDR3 comprises 15 residues. The CDR3 DNA sequence: TGTGCCAGCAGTTACTCGGGGCCAGGGAACACTGAAGCTTTCTTT. Translating gives CASSYSGPGNTEAFF.

The V call is TRBV9, the J call TRBJ2-7; 13 positions match TRBD2. With V trimmed by 2 bases and J by 4 bases, 3 bases remained unmatched. Germline V gives CDR1 SGDLS, CDR2 YYNGEE. The CDR3 is made up of 15 amino acids. The CDR3 DNA follows: TGTGCCAGCAGCGTGGGGACTAGCGGGGTATACGAGCAGTACTTC. Translating gives CASSVGTSGVYEQYF.

The chain couples TRBV28 to TRBJ1-1, with 7 bases matching TRBD1. Germline assignment: CDR1 MDHEN and CDR2 SYDVKM. The CDR3 covers 14 residues. The trim removed 6 bases at V and 3 bases at J, leaving 7 bases unmatched. CDR3 protein: CASRSAGGDTEAFF. The CDR3 nucleotides read TGTGCCAGCAGGTCCGCAGGGGGAGACACTGAAGCTTTCTTT.

DNA of the CDR3: TGTGCCAGCAGCCCAACAGTGTCCCGGAACACTGAAGCTTTCTTT. It specifies CASSPTVSRNTEAFF. J is TRBJ1-1 and V is TRBV7-9; D is unresolved. The CDR3 contains 15 residues. Germline assignment: CDR1 SEHNR and CDR2 FQNEAQ (reference sequence). Trimming took off 5 bases at V and 1 base at J, with 14 bases between the two ends. Drawing the rest from reference TRBV7-9 and TRBJ1-1, the complete variable domain is DTGVSQNPRHKITKRGQNVTFRCDPISEHNRLYWYRQTLGQGPEFLTYFQNEAQLEKSRLLSDRFSAERPKGSFSTLEIQRTEQGDSAMYLCASSPTVSRNTEAFFGQGTRLTVV.

The chain recombines TRBV6-6 with TRBJ2-3; D unresolved. The ends were cut back, 5 bases at V and 5 bases at J, with 8 bases in the middle. Germline loops: CDR1 MNHNY, CDR2 SVGAGI (reference sequence). CDR3 length equals 12 residues. The CDR3 here is CASSPGKDTQYF. The CDR3 nucleotides read TGTGCCAGCAGTCCGGGTAAAGATACGCAGTATTTT.

The chain couples TRBV9 to TRBJ2-3; 7 nucleotides match TRBD1. This CDR3 has 16 amino acids. Per germline, CDR1 SGDLS and CDR2 YYNGEE. The ends lost 3 bases at V and 0 bases at J; junction bases unmatched: 7. The CDR3 is CASSAIRDSSTDTQYF. CDR3 DNA sequence: TGTGCCAGCAGCGCAATTAGGGACAGTAGCACAGATACGCAGTATTTT.

The J gene is TRBJ2-2, the V gene TRBV3-1 (or the pseudogene TRBV3-2); 9 nucleotides align to TRBD2. With V trimmed by 4 bases and J by 3 bases, 9 bases remained unmatched. CDR1 LGHDT and CDR2 YNNKEL come from the germline V gene (reference sequence). This CDR3 spans 17 amino acids. The CDR3 spells CASSPRGGGAHTGELFF. The CDR3 DNA is TGTGCCAGCAGCCCTCGGGGCGGGGGGGCCCACACCGGGGAGCTGTTTTTT.

The chain has TRBV6-6 and TRBJ2-7, with D possibly being TRBD2 (6 bases). CDR1 and CDR2 (germline): MNHNY, SVGAGI (reference sequence). Deletions cut 5 bases from V and 6 bases from J, with 20 bases between. This CDR3 region has 15 residues. This CDR3 is CASSPTAGPRGEQYF. CDR3 DNA: TGTGCCAGCAGTCCTACAGCGGGCCCTCGGGGCGAGCAGTACTTC.

As DNA, the CDR3 is TGCGCCAGCAGCCCCGCGACCGACAGGGCAGAGAAGACCCAGTACTTC. Amino acids: CASSPATDRAEKTQYF. This rearrangement joins TRBV5-1 to TRBJ2-5; TRBD1 matches at 7 bases. V trimming: 4 bases; J trimming: 6 bases; junction bases outside the gene matches: 15. Germline assignment: CDR1 SGHRS and CDR2 YFSETQ. The CDR3 is 16 residues long.

This chain links TRBV3-1 (or the pseudogene TRBV3-2) with TRBJ2-7; TRBD1 aligns across 8 bases. CDR1 and CDR2 from the germline V gene are LGHDT and YNNKEL (reference sequence). The CDR3 runs 14 residues. The V gene end was trimmed by 1 base and the J gene end by 2 bases; junction bases not matched to a gene: 1. CDR3 region: CASSQGTGTYEQYF. The CDR3 coding sequence is TGTGCCAGCAGCCAAGGGACAGGGACCTACGAGCAGTACTTC.

V usage is TRBV5-1 and J usage is TRBJ1-1; weak D call: TRBD1 (6 bases). Trimming removed 0 bases at V and 0 bases at J, with 18 bases between. Germline V gene lookup returns CDR1 SGHRS and CDR2 YFSETQ. This CDR3 is 18 amino acids long. CDR3 in amino acids: CASSLDVQGRKLNTEAFF. The CDR3 DNA sequence: TGCGCCAGCAGCTTGGACGTACAGGGTCGAAAATTGAACACTGAAGCTTTCTTT.

The chain uses TRBV19 and TRBJ2-1; TRBD1 is a possible D gene (8 bases). V was clipped by 3 bases and J by 3 bases, with 15 bases between them. Germline V CDR1 and CDR2: LNHDA, SQIVND (reference sequence). The CDR3 runs to 16 residues. CDR3 coding DNA: TGTGCCAGTAGTATCGGGGGGACAGGAGTCTACAATGAGCAGTTCTTC. This gives the protein CASSIGGTGVYNEQFF.

This clone was recorded only once. The genes are TRBV4-2 and TRBJ2-3; D may be TRBD2 (6 bases). This CDR3 comprises 17 residues. V gave up 4 bases and J gave up 6 bases, with 23 bases separating them. CDR1 and CDR2 from the germline V gene are LGHNA and YNFKEQ. CDR3 nucleotide sequence: TGTGCCAGCAGCCGGGTTCGGGCGGGGCCTCCTCAGGATACGCAGTATTTT. It encodes CASSRVRAGPPQDTQYF.

This clone has a handful of counts. The genes are TRBV14 and TRBJ2-1, with TRBD2 identical over 9 bases. The length of the CDR3 is 16 residues. V lost 1 base to trimming and J lost 5 bases; unmatched junction nucleotides: 6. Germline loops: CDR1 SGHDN, CDR2 FVKESK. CDR3 protein: CASSQARGGGHNEQFF. The CDR3 DNA follows: TGTGCCAGCAGCCAAGCGCGGGGGGGCGGGCACAATGAGCAGTTCTTC.

This clone has just a few counts. The chain couples TRBV5-1 to TRBJ2-2; 8 nucleotides align to TRBD1. Trimming cost V 4 bases and J 7 bases; bases outside gene matches: 9. The germline V gene encodes CDR1 SGHRS and CDR2 YFSETQ. This CDR3 is 15 amino acids long. CDR3 coding DNA: TGCGCCAGCAGCCAAACCGGGACAGGAGTCGGGGAGCTGTTTTTT. It yields the protein CASSQTGTGVGELFF.

This chain connects TRBV5-1 to TRBJ2-5, with 13 bases lining up with TRBD2. The CDR3 contains 17 residues. V lost 0 bases to trimming and J lost 4 bases; unmatched junction nucleotides: 6. Looked up from germline, CDR1 is SGHRS and CDR2 is YFSETQ. The CDR3 DNA reads as TGCGCCAGCAGCTTGGGACTAGCGGGGGGCCTTGGAGAGACCCAGTACTTC. Amino acid sequence: CASSLGLAGGLGETQYF.

The CDR3 nucleotides are TGCGCCAGCAGCTTGGGGACTAGCGCATCCGAGCAGTACTTC. Protein product: CASSLGTSASEQYF. The J gene is TRBJ2-7, the V gene TRBV5-1, with 9 nucleotides matching TRBD2. The CDR3 has 14 residues. The junction had 4 bases not matched to a gene; V was cut back by 0 bases and J by 6 bases. CDR1 and CDR2 from the germline V gene are SGHRS and YFSETQ.

J is TRBJ1-1 and V is TRBV6-5; D uncertain. This CDR3 is built from 14 residues. V dropped 0 bases and J dropped 3 bases, with 8 bases sitting between them. Per germline, CDR1 MNHEY and CDR2 SVGAGI. For the CDR3, the DNA is TGTGCCAGCAGTTACTCGAGAGGATACACTGAAGCTTTCTTT. Amino acids: CASSYSRGYTEAFF.

CDR3 coding DNA: TGTGCCAGCAGTAAAGAATGGGACAGGGTCGCCTATAGCAATCAGCCCCAGCATTTT. Translation: CASSKEWDRVAYSNQPQHF. The V and J genes are TRBV6-1 and TRBJ1-5, with 9 positions matching TRBD1. This CDR3 has 19 residues. The germline CDR1 and CDR2 sequences are MNHNS and SASEGT. The V and J ends lost 5 bases and 0 bases, in that order; junction bases with no gene match: 14.

V gene TRBV5-4 combines with J gene TRBJ1-1; possibly TRBD1 for D (6 bases). Germline V gene lookup returns CDR1 SGHNT and CDR2 YYREEE (reference sequence). The length of the CDR3 is 15 residues. Deletions cut 3 bases from V and 0 bases from J, with 12 bases between. CDR3 sequence (DNA): TGTGCCAGCAGCTCTGGACAGACCATGAACACTGAAGCTTTCTTT. As protein: CASSSGQTMNTEAFF.

J is TRBJ1-5 and V is TRBV10-3; 8 positions agree with TRBD1. Trimming cost V 8 bases and J 6 bases; bases outside gene matches: 6. The germline gives CDR1 ENHRY, CDR2 SYGVKD. The CDR3 is 13 amino acids. The CDR3 nucleotides read TGTGCCATCGGACAGGGAGACGGTCAGCCCCAGCATTTT. Its translation: CAIGQGDGQPQHF.

In nucleotides, the CDR3 is TGTGCCAGCAGTGCCCTTGGGGGGGTGACCCTCGTTAGCACAGATACGCAGTATTTT. Translating it yields CASSALGGVTLVSTDTQYF. This chain uses TRBV6-1 with TRBJ2-3; 7 bases agree with TRBD2. The V gene's germline CDR1 is MNHNS and CDR2 SASEGT. This CDR3 spans 19 amino acids. V lost 4 bases, J lost 0 bases, and 16 bases stayed unmatched.

The chain uses TRBV27 and TRBJ2-3; the match to TRBD2 covers 8 bases. Germline V gene data show CDR1 as MNHEY and CDR2 as SMNVEV (reference sequence). The CDR3 consists of 15 residues. The V segment lost 5 bases and the J segment 5 bases; nucleotides outside the gene matches: 9. The CDR3, as DNA: TGTGCCAGCAGTATCGCGGGGGGCCGTGGAGATACGCAGTATTTT. It encodes CASSIAGGRGDTQYF.

This clone was counted once. The rearrangement uses TRBV19 and TRBJ1-6; 7 nucleotides agree with TRBD1. This CDR3 is built from 14 residues. V dropped 5 bases and J dropped 10; count of bases not matched to a gene: 8. Germline loops: CDR1 LNHDA, CDR2 SQIVND (reference sequence). In DNA form, the CDR3 reads TGTGCCAGTAGTCAACAGGGGCCCACATCACCCCTCCACTTT. This sequence encodes CASSQQGPTSPLHF.

The rearrangement joins TRBV5-5 to TRBJ1-3; D gene unclear. The germline CDR1 and CDR2 sequences are SGHKS and YYEKEE (reference sequence). This CDR3 is 18 amino acids long. V was cut by 5 bases and J by 0 bases, with 21 bases left in between. The CDR3 reads CASSFLAPGTGSGNTIYF. CDR3 DNA: TGTGCCAGCAGTTTCCTGGCACCGGGAACGGGCTCTGGAAACACCATATATTTT.

The chain carries TRBV12-3 or TRBV12-4 and TRBJ1-1; D unresolved. The germline V and J ends were trimmed by 3 bases and 5 bases, with 10 bases remaining between them. This CDR3 spans 13 amino acids. The CDR3 DNA reads TGTGCCAGCAGTTTGGGGAGCGGGACTGAAGCTTTCTTT. Translation gives CASSLGSGTEAFF.

The rearrangement links TRBV24-1 to TRBJ2-5, with 13 bases aligning to TRBD2. The V segment lost 5 bases and the J segment 5 bases; nucleotides outside the gene matches: 7. The CDR3 loop spans 16 amino acids. Germline V gene sequence: CDR1 KGHDR, CDR2 SFDVKD. The CDR3 protein is CATSAGTSGEGETQYF. DNA for the CDR3: TGTGCCACCAGTGCAGGGACTAGCGGGGAGGGTGAGACCCAGTACTTC.

V gene TRBV6-2 or TRBV6-3 combines with J gene TRBJ1-1; D might be TRBD1 (6 bases). The V end was cut by 3 bases, the J end by 10 bases, with 12 bases between. The CDR3 spans 12 residues. Germline loops: CDR1 MNHEY, CDR2 SVGEGT. This CDR3 reads CASSYRLGAAFF. CDR3 nucleotide sequence: TGTGCCAGCAGTTATCGTCTGGGGGCAGCTTTCTTT.

This clone was found once. The rearrangement joins TRBV5-1 to TRBJ2-3; TRBD1 is a possible D gene (5 bases). The length of the CDR3 is 15 residues. The germline V gene encodes CDR1 SGHRS and CDR2 YFSETQ. V was trimmed by 0 bases and J by 1 base, leaving 9 bases between them. The CDR3 DNA sequence: TGCGCCAGCAGCTTGGTAGGGGTGGGCACAGATACGCAGTATTTT. Encoded protein: CASSLVGVGTDTQYF.